These 5 T cell receptor beta chains share one sample of origin, sequenced in a study of PD-1 blockade in mismatch repair-deficient tumors. Here immunoSEQ multiplex PCR was the method, and the copy in TCRdb shows in-frame clones only, minus some. Of just under 65,000 clones listed, around 89% are singletons. The sequences come from peripheral blood, collected 52 weeks after starting pembrolizumab. Source of these receptors: an adult with mismatch repair-deficient cancer.

The table lists this clone with a few counts. This chain uses TRBV18 with TRBJ2-7; D possibly uses TRBD1 or TRBD2 (5 bases each). The CDR3 totals 14 residues. Trimming shortened V by 2 bases and J by 2 bases, and 10 bases separated the two germline ends. Germline-derived CDR1 and CDR2 are KGHSH and LQKENI. The chain's CDR3 is CASSPRDRAYEQYF. In DNA, the CDR3 is TGTGCCAGCTCACCAAGGGACCGAGCCTACGAGCAGTACTTC.

J is TRBJ2-1 and V is TRBV27, with D perhaps matching TRBD1 or TRBD2 (5 bases each). This CDR3 region has 14 residues. V was pared by 6 bases and J by 5 bases, with 14 bases between. CDR1 is MNHEY, CDR2 SMNVEV, per germline (reference sequence). CDR3 sequence reads: CASSFGASNNEQFF. The CDR3 nucleotides are TGTGCCAGCAGCTTCGGGGCTTCAAACAATGAGCAGTTCTTC.

This chain uses TRBV5-6 with TRBJ1-1; tentatively, D is TRBD1 (6 bases). Germline V CDR1 and CDR2: SGHDT, YYEEEE. There are 12 residues in the CDR3. V was cut by 5 bases and J by 11 bases, with 16 bases left in between. The CDR3 DNA is TGTGCCAGCAGTAAGGGGGGTATACGGGCTTTCTTT. Amino acids: CASSKGGIRAFF.

The chain couples TRBV19 to TRBJ1-5, with 7 bases lining up with TRBD1. Looked up from germline, CDR1 is LNHDA and CDR2 is SQIVND (reference sequence). CDR3 length equals 16 residues. The J segment lost 3 bases and the V segment lost 5 bases, leaving 10 bases of the junction unmatched. The CDR3 loop reads CASSPNGQANNQPQHF. CDR3 bases: TGTGCCAGTAGTCCCAACGGACAGGCCAACAATCAGCCCCAGCATTTT.

This clone was seen a single time. The chain couples TRBV2 to TRBJ2-7; no clear D gene. The CDR3 runs to 12 residues. CDR1 and CDR2 from the germline V gene are SNHLY and FYNNEI. Trimming removed 8 bases at V and 3 bases at J, with 11 bases between. In DNA form, the CDR3 reads TGTGCCAGCGGCTGGGGATTCTACGAGCAGTACTTC. Protein product: CASGWGFYEQYF.